This TCR beta chain was captured by sequencing in a study of shared clonotypes between healthy human individuals. It was at deep level that the assay was run. Profiled with immunoSEQ multiplex PCR; TCRdb holds only in-frame clones, not every one. The sample comprises approximately 720,000 clones, around 72% of which are singletons, and less than 2% rests with the top ten. This TCR was recovered from a woman aged 25-40 years in good health. Source material: memory CD4+ T cells sorted from blood. This sample's subset: CD45RA-negative fraction.

CDR3: CASSQGGQGYEQYF. The CDR3, as DNA: TGCGCCAGCAGTCAAGGGGGTCAGGGCTACGAGCAGTACTTC. The V call is TRBV5-1, the J call TRBJ2-7, with D possibly being TRBD1 (6 bases). Trimming took 5 bases from V and 3 from J, leaving 15 bases between them. This CDR3 is built from 14 residues. Germline CDR1 is SGHRS and CDR2 is YFSETQ.